Listed here is a single TCR beta chain. These data belong to a study of shared clonotypes between healthy human individuals. Background on the study: The people who gave samples were a couple of women and a few men aged 18 to 49.

CDR3 length: 15 amino acids. Trimming removed 5 bases from V and 1 base from J; junction bases left unmatched: 5. Germline V gene sequence: CDR1 MDHEN, CDR2 SYDVKM. Clones were sequenced by immunoSEQ multiplex PCR, and TCRdb holds only the in-frame ones, with some missing. The repertoire holds over a million clones, with roughly 96% as singletons. Sequencing input: naive CD4+ T cells sorted from blood. Subset given: CD45RA+ positively selected. The TCR sequence derives from a man aged 25 to 45 in good health. The chain links TRBV28 to TRBJ2-7; 10 positions match TRBD2. The CDR3 reads CASSTPGLASYEQYF. The CDR3 DNA reads as TGTGCCAGCAGTACCCCGGGACTAGCGTCCTACGAGCAGTACTTC.